This record looks at one T cell receptor beta chain sequence and its context. The target antigen is unknown. This sample was taken from a study of shared clonotypes between healthy human individuals. Study-wide points: Naive subsets, compared against memory subsets, generally had larger estimated richness values. An effect of sequencing depth on clonotype sharing among donors was expected. Several donors held around 5% of naive CD4 clonotypes in common.

Assay execution took place at the deep level. Method: immunoSEQ multiplex PCR; TCRdb's copy keeps in-frame clones and lacks some. Among about 2.4 million clones listed, 93% were seen once. This CDR3 comprises 20 residues. CDR1 LGHNA and CDR2 YNFKEQ come from the germline V gene. The V and J ends lost 4 bases and 6 bases, in that order; junction bases with no gene match: 20. This rearrangement joins TRBV4-2 to TRBJ2-7; 14 positions match TRBD2. Sequencing was performed on naive CD4+ T cells from PBMCs. Noted subset: CD45RA+ positively selected. The receptor's source is a man aged 18 to 30 in good health. Some clones in this sample may be carry-over from other donors' samples. The CDR3 loop is CASSLASHGLAGGGPAEQYF. The CDR3 bases are TGTGCCAGCAGCCTAGCCTCACACGGACTAGCGGGAGGCGGCCCCGCCGAGCAGTACTTC.